This T cell receptor (beta chain) was retrieved from a study of shared clonotypes between healthy human individuals. Trimming cost V 0 bases and J 8 bases, with 15 bases left between them. Per the germline V gene, CDR1 is SGHRS and CDR2 is YFSETQ. The CDR3 loop spans 16 amino acids. Sequencing was performed with immunoSEQ multiplex PCR; in TCRdb, only in-frame clones are kept and a portion is missing. The sample records over a million clones, around 75% being singletons. The chain links TRBV5-1 to TRBJ1-6, with D perhaps matching TRBD1 (6 bases). This TCR was recovered from a man aged 18 to 30 in good health. The sequencing sample was made of memory CD4+ T cells sorted from blood. Subset indicated: CD45RA-negative fraction. As DNA, the CDR3 is TGCGCCAGCAGCTTGGATGGGGGGCGCAAGGATTCACCCCTCCACTTT. Residues: CASSLDGGRKDSPLHF.